These T cell receptor beta chains were read from a single sample in a study of post-analysis software for immune sequencing data. One entry per CDR3 protein results from TCRdb running MiXCR on the PCR reads. Here the sample spans some 260,000 distinct CDR3 sequences, 35% to 45% being singletons. Sequencing was done on a sample of blood. The receptors originated from a girl under 18 with multiple sclerosis. CDR3s include the opening cysteine and the closing phenylalanine or tryptophan. D genes are given only for firm matches. Size is stated for part of the rows, as once, few or many counts, or as a class when the clone is expanded.

V: TRBV7-2
J: TRBJ2-7
length: 15
D: .
size: many
CDR3: CASSLGRISSYEQYF
DNA: TGTGCCAGCAGCTTAGGCAGGATTAGCTCCTACGAGCAGTACTTC

V: TRBV20-1
J: TRBJ2-5
length: 17
D: TRBD2
size: many
CDR3: CSARDVIAGVSEESQYF
DNA: TGCAGTGCTAGAGATGTCATAGCGGGGGTCTCAGAAGAATCCCAGTACTTC

V: TRBV19
J: TRBJ2-1
length: 14
D: .
size: .
CDR3: CASSIGGYGYEQFF
DNA: TGTGCCAGTAGTATAGGGGGTTACGGCTATGAGCAGTTCTTC

V: TRBV20-1
J: TRBJ1-5
length: 15
D: TRBD1
size: many
CDR3: CSALKEGAGNQPQHF
DNA: TGCAGTGCCCTGAAGGAGGGGGCGGGTAATCAGCCCCAGCATTTT

V: TRBV4-3
J: TRBJ2-1
length: 16
D: .
size: .
CDR3: CASSQGGTGKGHEQFF
DNA: TGCGCCAGCAGCCAAGGAGGGACTGGAAAGGGGCATGAGCAGTTCTTC

V: TRBV5-1
J: TRBJ2-5
length: 14
D: .
size: .
CDR3: CASSLAESSETQYF
DNA: TGCGCCAGCAGCTTGGCCGAGTCGTCAGAGACCCAGTACTTC

V: TRBV5-1
J: TRBJ2-3
length: 13
D: .
size: many
CDR3: CASSLGMADTQYF
DNA: TGCGCCAGCAGCTTGGGGATGGCAGATACGCAGTATTTT

V: TRBV5-1
J: TRBJ1-2
length: 15
D: .
size: many
CDR3: CASSLVRGGLDGYTF
DNA: TGCGCCAGCAGCTTGGTGAGGGGAGGGTTGGATGGCTACACCTTC

V: TRBV29-1
J: TRBJ2-3
length: 15
D: TRBD1
size: .
CDR3: CSVESVETGSDTQYF
DNA: TGCAGCGTTGAAAGTGTGGAGACAGGGTCAGATACGCAGTATTTT

V: TRBV20-1
J: TRBJ1-2
length: 14
D: .
size: .
CDR3: CSASATEANYGYTF
DNA: TGCAGTGCTAGCGCGACGGAGGCAAACTATGGCTACACCTTC

V: TRBV20-1
J: TRBJ2-7
length: 13
D: .
size: .
CDR3: CSAREVRGREQYF
DNA: TGCAGTGCTAGAGAAGTCAGGGGTCGCGAGCAGTACTTC

V: TRBV7-8
J: TRBJ2-7
length: 15
D: TRBD2
size: .
CDR3: CASSLAPSGTYEQYF
DNA: TGTGCCAGCAGCTTAGCCCCTAGCGGGACCTACGAGCAGTACTTC

V: TRBV10-1
J: TRBJ1-5
length: 13
D: .
size: many
CDR3: CASSDTSNQPQHF
DNA: TGCGCCAGCAGTGACACGTCTAATCAGCCCCAGCATTTT

V: TRBV3-1
J: TRBJ2-5
length: 15
D: .
size: many
CDR3: CASSQNEGFEETQYF
DNA: TGTGCCAGCAGCCAAAATGAGGGGTTTGAAGAGACCCAGTACTTC